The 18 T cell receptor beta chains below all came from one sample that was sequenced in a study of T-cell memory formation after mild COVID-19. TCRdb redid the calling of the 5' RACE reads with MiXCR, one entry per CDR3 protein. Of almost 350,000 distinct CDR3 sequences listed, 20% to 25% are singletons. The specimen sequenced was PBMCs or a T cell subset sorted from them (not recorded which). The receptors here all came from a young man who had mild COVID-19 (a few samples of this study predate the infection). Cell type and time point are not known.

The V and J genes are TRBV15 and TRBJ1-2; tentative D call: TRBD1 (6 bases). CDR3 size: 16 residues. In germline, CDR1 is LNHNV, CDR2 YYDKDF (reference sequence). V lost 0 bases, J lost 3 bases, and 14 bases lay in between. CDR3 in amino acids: CATSRDSQGKYYGYTF. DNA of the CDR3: TGTGCCACCAGCAGAGATTCGCAGGGGAAATACTATGGCTACACCTTC.

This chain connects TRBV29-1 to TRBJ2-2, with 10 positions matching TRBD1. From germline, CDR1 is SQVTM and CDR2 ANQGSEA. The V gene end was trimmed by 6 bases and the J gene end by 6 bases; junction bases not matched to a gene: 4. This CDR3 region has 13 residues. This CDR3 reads CSVGTGVPGELFF. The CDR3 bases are TGCAGCGTCGGGACAGGGGTGCCCGGGGAGCTGTTTTTT.

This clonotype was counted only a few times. Here the CDR3 reads CASSFMDRDTEAFF. The CDR3 DNA reads as TGTGCCAGCAGCTTTATGGACCGGGATACTGAAGCTTTCTTT. The chain couples TRBV7-2 to TRBJ1-1; D remains ambiguous. Germline V lookup: CDR1 SGHTA, CDR2 FQGNSA. Between the trimmed V and J ends, which lost 3 bases and 5 bases, there was a span of 13 bases. CDR3 length equals 14 residues.

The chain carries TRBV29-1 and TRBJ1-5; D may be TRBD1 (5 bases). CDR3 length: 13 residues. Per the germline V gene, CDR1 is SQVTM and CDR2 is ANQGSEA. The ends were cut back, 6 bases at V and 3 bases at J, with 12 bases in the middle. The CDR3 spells CSVADRDNQPQHF. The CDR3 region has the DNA TGCAGCGTCGCAGACAGAGACAATCAGCCCCAGCATTTT.

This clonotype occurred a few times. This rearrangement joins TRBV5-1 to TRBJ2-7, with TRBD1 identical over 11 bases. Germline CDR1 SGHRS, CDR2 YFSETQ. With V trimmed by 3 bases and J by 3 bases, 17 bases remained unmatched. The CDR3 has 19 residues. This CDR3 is CASSWNRDRGRLEFYEQYF. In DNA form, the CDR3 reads TGCGCCAGCAGCTGGAACCGGGACAGGGGGAGGCTTGAGTTCTACGAGCAGTACTTC.

The CDR3 coding sequence is TGCAGCGTTGCTGCTGGGGGCGATGAGCAGTTCTTC. Translated, it gives CSVAAGGDEQFF. V is TRBV29-1 and J is TRBJ2-1, with D maybe TRBD1 (6 bases). V shed 4 bases and J shed 8 bases, with 12 bases lying between them. The CDR3 length is 12 residues. Germline CDR1 SQVTM, CDR2 ANQGSEA.

CDR3: CASSLWATGELFF. CDR3 DNA sequence: TGTGCCAGCAGTTTGTGGGCAACCGGGGAGCTGTTTTTT. The chain carries TRBV27 and TRBJ2-2; D is undetermined. This CDR3 spans 13 amino acids. V was cut by 3 bases and J by 5 bases, with 7 bases left in between. Germline V gene data show CDR1 as MNHEY and CDR2 as SMNVEV (reference sequence).

The CDR3 sequence is CSARDRGYEQYV. The CDR3 bases are TGCAGTGCTAGAGACCGGGGCTACGAGCAGTACGTC. The rearrangement uses TRBV20-1 and TRBJ2-7; the D gene is possibly TRBD2 (5 bases). This CDR3 is built from 12 residues. The germline V gene has CDR1 DFQATT and CDR2 SNEGSKA (reference sequence). V lost 0 bases and J 3 bases, leaving 6 bases between the germline ends.

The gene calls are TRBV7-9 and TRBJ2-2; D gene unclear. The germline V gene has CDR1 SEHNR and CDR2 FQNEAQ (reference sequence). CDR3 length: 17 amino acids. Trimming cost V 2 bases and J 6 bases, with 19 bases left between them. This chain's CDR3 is CASSLRKSVDYPGELFF. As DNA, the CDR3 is TGTGCCAGCAGCTTAAGAAAGTCGGTGGATTATCCCGGGGAGCTGTTTTTT.

The CDR3, as DNA: TGTGCCAGCAGCGCGGGACACGTAGGTCTCAATGAGCAGTTCTTC. The encoded protein is CASSAGHVGLNEQFF. The chain combines TRBV7-3 with TRBJ2-1; D is perhaps TRBD1 or TRBD2 (6 bases each). Between the trimmed V and J ends, which lost 5 bases and 6 bases, there was a span of 17 bases. CDR3 size: 15 residues. The germline gives CDR1 SGHTA, CDR2 FQGTGA.

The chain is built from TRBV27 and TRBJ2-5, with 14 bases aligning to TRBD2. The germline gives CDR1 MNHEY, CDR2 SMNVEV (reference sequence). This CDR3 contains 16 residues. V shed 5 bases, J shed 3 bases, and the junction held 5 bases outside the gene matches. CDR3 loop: CASSKQTSGGEETQYF. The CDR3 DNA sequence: TGTGCCAGCAGTAAACAGACTAGCGGGGGGGAAGAGACCCAGTACTTC.

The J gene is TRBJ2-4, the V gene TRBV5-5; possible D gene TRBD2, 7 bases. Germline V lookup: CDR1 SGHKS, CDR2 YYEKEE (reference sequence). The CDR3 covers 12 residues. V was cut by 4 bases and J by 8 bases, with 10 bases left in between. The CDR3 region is CASSLGGDIQYF. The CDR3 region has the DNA TGTGCCAGCAGCCTAGGGGGGGACATTCAGTACTTC.

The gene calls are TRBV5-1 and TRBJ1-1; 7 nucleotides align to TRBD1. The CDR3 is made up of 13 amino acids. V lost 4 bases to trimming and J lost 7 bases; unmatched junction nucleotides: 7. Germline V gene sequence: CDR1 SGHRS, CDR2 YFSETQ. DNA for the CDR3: TGCGCCAGCAGCGATAGGACAGGCTATGAAGCTTTCTTT. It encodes CASSDRTGYEAFF.

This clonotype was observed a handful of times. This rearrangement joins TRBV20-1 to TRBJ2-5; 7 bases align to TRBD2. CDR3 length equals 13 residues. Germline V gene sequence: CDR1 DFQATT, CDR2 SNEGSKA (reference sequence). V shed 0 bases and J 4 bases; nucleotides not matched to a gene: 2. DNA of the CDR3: TGCAGTGCTAGAGACGGGGGGAGAGAGACCCAGTACTTC. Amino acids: CSARDGGRETQYF.

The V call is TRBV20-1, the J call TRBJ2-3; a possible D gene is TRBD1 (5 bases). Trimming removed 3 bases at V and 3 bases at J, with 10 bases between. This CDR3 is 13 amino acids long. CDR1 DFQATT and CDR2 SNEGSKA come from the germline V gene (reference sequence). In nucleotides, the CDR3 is TGCAGTGCTAGGGACAAAGGGACAGATACGCAGTATTTT. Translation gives CSARDKGTDTQYF.

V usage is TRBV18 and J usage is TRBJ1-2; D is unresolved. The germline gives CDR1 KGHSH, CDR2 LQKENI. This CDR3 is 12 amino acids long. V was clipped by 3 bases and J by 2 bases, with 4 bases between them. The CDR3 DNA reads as TGTGCCAGCTCACCCACCAACTATGGCTACACCTTC. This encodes CASSPTNYGYTF.

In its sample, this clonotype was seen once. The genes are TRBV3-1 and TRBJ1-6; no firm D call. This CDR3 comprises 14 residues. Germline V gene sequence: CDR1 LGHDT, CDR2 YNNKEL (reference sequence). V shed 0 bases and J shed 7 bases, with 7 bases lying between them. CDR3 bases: TGTGCCAGCAGCCAAGATTGGAGCAATTCACCCCTCCACTTT. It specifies CASSQDWSNSPLHF.

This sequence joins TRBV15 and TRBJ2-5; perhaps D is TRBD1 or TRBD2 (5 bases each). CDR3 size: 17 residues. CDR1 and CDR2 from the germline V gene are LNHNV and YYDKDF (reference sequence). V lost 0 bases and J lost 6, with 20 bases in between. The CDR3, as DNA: TGTGCCACCAGCAGAGACATAGGACTCGGGGCATGGAAGACCCAGTACTTC. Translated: CATSRDIGLGAWKTQYF. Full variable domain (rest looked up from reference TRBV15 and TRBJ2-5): DAMVIQNPRYQVTQFGKPVTLSCSQTLNHNVMYWYQQKSSQAPKLLFHYYDKDFNNEADTPDNFQSRRPNTSFCFLDIRSPGLGDTAMYLCATSRDIGLGAWKTQYFGPGTRLLVL.